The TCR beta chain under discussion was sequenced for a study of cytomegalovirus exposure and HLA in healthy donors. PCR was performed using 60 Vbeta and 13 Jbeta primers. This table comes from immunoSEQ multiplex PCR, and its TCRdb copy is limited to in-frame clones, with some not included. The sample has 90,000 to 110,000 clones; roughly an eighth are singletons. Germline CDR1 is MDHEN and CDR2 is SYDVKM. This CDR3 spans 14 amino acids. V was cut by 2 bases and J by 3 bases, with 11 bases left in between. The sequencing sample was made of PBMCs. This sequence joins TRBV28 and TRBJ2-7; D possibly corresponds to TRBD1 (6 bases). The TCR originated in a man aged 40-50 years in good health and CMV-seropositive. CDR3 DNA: TGTGCCAGCAGTTTACCACAGGGTCACTACGAGCAGTACTTC. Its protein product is CASSLPQGHYEQYF. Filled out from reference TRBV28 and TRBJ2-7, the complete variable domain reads DVKVTQSSRYLVKRTGEKVFLECVQDMDHENMFWYRQDPGLGLRLIYFSYDVKMKEKGDIPEGYSVSREKKERFSLILESASTNQTSMYLCASSLPQGHYEQYFGPGTRLTVT.